This T cell receptor beta chain originates from a study of blood T cell repertoires in COVID-19 (TCRdb year 2020). With regard to the full study: The collaborator samples originated in the United States, Italy and Spain and spanned the acute and convalescent phases of COVID-19. Deeply sampled blood TCRbeta repertoires from subjects exposed to, actively infected with, or recovered from COVID-19 were included in the dataset. Where HLA class I and class II types were available, the types were taken from metadata supplied by the sample provider, not from assay-based typing. A freely available public database, intended as a resource for researchers studying the immune response to SARS-CoV-2, is where the repertoires were released. The material from the prospective study consisted of cDNA or gDNA derived from T cells, B-cell-depleted T cells, or PBMCs. Samples were obtained from the ongoing ImmuneRACE study (first 160 participants) and from about 1,300 subjects provided by 6 global collaborators. The sample metadata nearly always contained a de-identified subject ID, COVID-19 status, age in years and sex.

The collaborating institutions used their own protocols to collect whole blood in K2EDTA tubes. Collaborator samples were shipped for TCRbeta analysis as frozen whole blood, isolated PBMCs, or DNA extracted from either sample type. A remark on this clone: Its antigen remains unidentified. No much larger clone is present one base from it, and per-base qualities are unavailable.

The immunoSEQ Assay, a bias-controlled multiplex PCR, was used to amplify TCRbeta CDR3 regions from genomic DNA. The study's own analysis went as follows. Nucleated cell counts per sample were estimated from amplification of reference gene primers within the assay. Sequence reads were collapsed and filtered to measure the absolute abundance of every unique TCRbeta CDR3 rearrangement. For each sample, productive Simpson clonality was calculated by taking the square root of Simpson's diversity index across productive rearrangements. TCRdb took over this immuneACCESS table, retaining in-frame rearrangements with V and J assigned. Such tables are incomplete; in checked studies, under half of the missing clones stem from an unresolved V gene, and the remainder is unexplained. V and J calls and clone size come straight from that table; D and trimming were deduced from the DNA. Present in this sample are about 98,000 clones, approximately 90% of which were seen just once. In total, the top ten clones hold about 4.2% of the sample.

Based on the germline V gene (reference sequence), the CDR1 and CDR2 sequences are LNHNV and YYDKDF. Trimmed from V: 1 base; trimmed from J: 6 bases; junction bases lacking a gene match: 9. The CDR3 numbers 17 residues from cysteine through phenylalanine. Only the CDR3 part of the read is kept: 51 bases, read in frame from the first base. General study outcomes and caveats: The quantity of clinical and demographic metadata differed by source and by participant and was supplied without curation.

The chain is made from TRBV15 and TRBJ2-5, with TRBD1 matching 12 junction bases. The receptor comes from a man aged 70 or older with acute or convalescent COVID-19. The specimen sequenced was peripheral blood. The CDR3 reads as follows: CATSRGRTGQGAKTQYF. The DNA sequence follows: TGTGCCACCAGCAGAGGAAGAACGGGACAGGGGGCAAAGACCCAGTACTTC.